This T cell receptor (beta chain) was recorded in a study of cytomegalovirus exposure and HLA in healthy donors. The PCR had 60 Vbeta and 13 Jbeta primers. Repertoires were generated with immunoSEQ multiplex PCR, while TCRdb's copy carries only in-frame clones and drops some. The sample holds 110,000 to 150,000 clones. General study findings and limits: The authors listed approximately 150 TCR beta chains as cytomegalovirus-associated. In vitro work confirmed that a few CMV-associated chains recognize CMV antigens. Presence/absence analyses supposed approximately even sequencing depth among donors.

At sampling all donors were nominally healthy, likely with unrecorded immune exposures. Comments on this clone: The antigen remains unidentified.

The V segment lost 3 bases and the J segment 0 bases; nucleotides outside the gene matches: 4. Germline V gene data show CDR1 as LNHDA and CDR2 as SQIVND (reference sequence). This CDR3 contains 16 residues. The source is a woman between 18 and 29 years old in good health and CMV-seronegative. The source material was PBMCs. The chain links TRBV19 to TRBJ1-3; 8 bases fit TRBD1. The CDR3 loop is CASSIGTGSSGNTIYF. CDR3 bases: TGTGCCAGTAGTATTGGGACAGGTAGCTCTGGAAACACCATATATTTT. Using reference TRBV19 and TRBJ1-3 for the parts outside the CDR3, the full variable domain is DGGITQSPKYLFRKEGQNVTLSCEQNLNHDAMYWYRQDPGQGLRLIYYSQIVNDFQKGDIAEGYSVSREKKESFPLTVTSAQKNPTAFYLCASSIGTGSSGNTIYFGEGSWLTVV.